This record looks at one T cell receptor (beta chain) sequence and its context. This specimen belongs to a study of beta chain features in type 1 diabetes. As every portion of the isolated RNA was reverse transcribed, the sequencing read expressed TCRB transcripts. Profiling relied on immunoSEQ multiplex PCR, and the TCRdb table lists in-frame clones only, not all of them. The table shows some 150,000 clones, with less than 11% occurring only once. There are 14 residues in the CDR3. CDR1 is MNHEY, CDR2 SMNVEV, per germline (reference sequence). Trimming took off 4 bases at V and 6 bases at J, with 12 bases between the two ends.

The chain uses TRBV27 and TRBJ2-2, with TRBD1 as a possible D gene (6 bases). The source of this sequence is a man younger than 35 in good health. Sequencing used naive CD4+ T cells from blood. The CDR3 spells CASSSTPGAGELFF. CDR3 sequence (DNA): TGTGCCAGCAGTTCGACCCCAGGGGCCGGGGAGCTGTTTTTT.